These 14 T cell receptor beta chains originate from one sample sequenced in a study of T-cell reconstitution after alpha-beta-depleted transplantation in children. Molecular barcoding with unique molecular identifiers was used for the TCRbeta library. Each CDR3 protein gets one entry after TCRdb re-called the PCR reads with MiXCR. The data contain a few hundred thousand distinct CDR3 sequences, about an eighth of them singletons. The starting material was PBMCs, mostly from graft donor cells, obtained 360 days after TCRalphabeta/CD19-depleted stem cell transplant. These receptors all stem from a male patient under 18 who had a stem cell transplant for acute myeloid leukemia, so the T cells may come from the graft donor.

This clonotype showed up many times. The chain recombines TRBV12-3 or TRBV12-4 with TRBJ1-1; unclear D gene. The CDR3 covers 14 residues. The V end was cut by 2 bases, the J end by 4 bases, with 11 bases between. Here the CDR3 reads CASSLRGEITEAFF. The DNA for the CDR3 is TGTGCCAGCAGTTTAAGAGGAGAGATCACTGAAGCTTTCTTT.

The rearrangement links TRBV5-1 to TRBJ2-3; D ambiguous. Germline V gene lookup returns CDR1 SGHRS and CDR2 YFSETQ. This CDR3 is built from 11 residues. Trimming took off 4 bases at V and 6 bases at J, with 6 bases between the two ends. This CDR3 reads CASSTVDTQYF. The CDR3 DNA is TGCGCCAGCAGCACAGTGGATACGCAGTATTTT. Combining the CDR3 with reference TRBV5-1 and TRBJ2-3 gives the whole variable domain KAGVTQTPRYLIKTRGQQVTLSCSPISGHRSVSWYQQTPGQGLQFLFEYFSETQRNKGNFPGRFSGRQFSNSRSEMNVSTLELGDSALYLCASSTVDTQYFGPGTRLTVL.

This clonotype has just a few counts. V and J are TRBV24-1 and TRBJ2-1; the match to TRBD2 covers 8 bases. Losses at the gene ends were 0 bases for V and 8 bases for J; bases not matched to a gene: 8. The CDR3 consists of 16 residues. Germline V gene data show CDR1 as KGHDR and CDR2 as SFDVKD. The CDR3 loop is CATSDLYRAGAHEQFF. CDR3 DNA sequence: TGTGCCACCAGTGATTTGTATCGAGCGGGAGCCCATGAGCAGTTCTTC.

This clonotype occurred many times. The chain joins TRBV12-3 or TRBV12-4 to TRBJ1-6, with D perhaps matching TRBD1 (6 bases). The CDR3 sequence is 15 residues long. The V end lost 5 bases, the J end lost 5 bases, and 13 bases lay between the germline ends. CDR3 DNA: TGTGCCAGCAGTCTGACAGGCCGTAATAATTCACCCCTCCACTTT. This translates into CASSLTGRNNSPLHF.

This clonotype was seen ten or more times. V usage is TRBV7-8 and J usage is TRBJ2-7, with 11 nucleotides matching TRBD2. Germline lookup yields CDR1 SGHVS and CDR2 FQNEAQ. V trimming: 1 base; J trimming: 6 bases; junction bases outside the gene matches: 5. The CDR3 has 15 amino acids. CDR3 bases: TGTGCCAGCAGCTTAGTAGCGGGAGGGATTTTCGAGCAGTACTTC. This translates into CASSLVAGGIFEQYF.

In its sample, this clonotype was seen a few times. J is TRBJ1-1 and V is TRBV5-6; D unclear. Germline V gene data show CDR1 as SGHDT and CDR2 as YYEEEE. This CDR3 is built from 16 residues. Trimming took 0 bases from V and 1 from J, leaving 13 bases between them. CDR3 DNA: TGTGCCAGCAGCTTGGGGCAGGCCGAGGCGAACACTGAAGCTTTCTTT. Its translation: CASSLGQAEANTEAFF.

The CDR3 here is CASSGTTGGAETQYF. CDR3 in DNA: TGTGCCAGCAGCGGAACCACAGGGGGGGCGGAGACCCAGTACTTC. The J gene is TRBJ2-5, the V gene TRBV25-1, with D possibly being TRBD1 (8 bases). V gave up 6 bases and J gave up 5 bases, with 19 bases separating them. Germline CDR1 and CDR2: MGHDK and SYGVNS. CDR3 length: 15 residues.

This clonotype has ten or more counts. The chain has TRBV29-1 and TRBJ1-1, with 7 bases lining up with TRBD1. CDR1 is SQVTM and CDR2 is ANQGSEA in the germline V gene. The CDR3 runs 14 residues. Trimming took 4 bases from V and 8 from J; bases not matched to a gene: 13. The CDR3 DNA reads TGCAGCGTTGCCCGGGGACAGCCAGTATCGGAAGCTTTCTTT. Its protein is CSVARGQPVSEAFF.

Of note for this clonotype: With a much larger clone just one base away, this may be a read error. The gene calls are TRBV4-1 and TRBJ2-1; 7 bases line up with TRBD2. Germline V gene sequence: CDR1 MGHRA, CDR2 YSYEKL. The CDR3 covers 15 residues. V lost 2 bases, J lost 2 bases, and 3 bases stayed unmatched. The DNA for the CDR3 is TGCGCCAGCAGCCAACGCGGACTAGCCTACAATGAGCAGTTCTTC. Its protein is CASSQRGLAYNEQFF.

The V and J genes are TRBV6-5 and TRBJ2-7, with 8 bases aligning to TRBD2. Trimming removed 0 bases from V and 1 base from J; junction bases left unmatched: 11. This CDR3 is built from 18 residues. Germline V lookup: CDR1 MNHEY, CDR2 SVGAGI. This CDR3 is CASSYSPPLAATSYEQYF. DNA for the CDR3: TGTGCCAGCAGTTACTCGCCACCACTAGCGGCCACGTCCTACGAGCAGTACTTC.

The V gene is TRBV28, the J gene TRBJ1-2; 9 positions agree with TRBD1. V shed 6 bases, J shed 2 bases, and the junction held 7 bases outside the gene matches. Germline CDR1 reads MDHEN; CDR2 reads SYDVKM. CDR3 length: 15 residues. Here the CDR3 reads CASRYLGTGNYGYTF. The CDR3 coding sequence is TGTGCCAGCAGATACCTCGGGACAGGGAACTATGGCTACACCTTC.

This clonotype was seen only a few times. The CDR3 reads CASSLGYRYSYEQYF. CDR3 DNA sequence: TGTGCCAGCAGCTTAGGGTACAGATACTCCTACGAGCAGTACTTC. The rearrangement uses TRBV7-3 and TRBJ2-7; D gene uncertain. Trimming removed 2 bases at V and 0 bases at J, with 11 bases between. This CDR3 region has 15 residues. Germline values: CDR1 SGHTA, CDR2 FQGTGA.

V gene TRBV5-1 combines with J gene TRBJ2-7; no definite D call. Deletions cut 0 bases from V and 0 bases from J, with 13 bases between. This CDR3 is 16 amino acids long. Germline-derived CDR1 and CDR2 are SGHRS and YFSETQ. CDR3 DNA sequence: TGCGCCAGCAGCTTGGAGGTGGTTGGGCGCTCCTACGAGCAGTACTTC. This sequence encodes CASSLEVVGRSYEQYF.

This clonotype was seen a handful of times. The CDR3 here is CASSYSVGSASLRVPQETQYF. The CDR3 DNA reads as TGTGCCAGCAGTTACTCGGTTGGTAGCGCCAGCCTCCGGGTCCCCCAAGAGACCCAGTACTTC. This sequence joins TRBV6-2 or TRBV6-3 and TRBJ2-5; possibly TRBD2 for D (5 bases). The germline V gene encodes CDR1 MNHEY and CDR2 SVGEGT. Trimming left V 0 bases short and J 1 base short, with 27 bases between. The CDR3 spans 21 residues.